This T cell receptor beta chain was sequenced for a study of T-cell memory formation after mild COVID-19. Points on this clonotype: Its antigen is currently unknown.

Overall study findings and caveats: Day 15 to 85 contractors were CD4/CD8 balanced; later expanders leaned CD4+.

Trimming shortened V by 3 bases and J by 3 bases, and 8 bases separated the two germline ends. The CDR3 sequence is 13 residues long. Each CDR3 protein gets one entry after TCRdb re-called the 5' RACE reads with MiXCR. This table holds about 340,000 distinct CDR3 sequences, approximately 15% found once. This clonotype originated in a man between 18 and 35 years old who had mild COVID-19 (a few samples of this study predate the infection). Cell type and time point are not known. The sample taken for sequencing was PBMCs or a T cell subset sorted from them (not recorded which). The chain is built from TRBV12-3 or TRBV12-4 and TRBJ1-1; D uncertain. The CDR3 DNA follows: TGTGCCAGCAGTTTTGGTAGCCACACTGAAGCTTTCTTT. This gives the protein CASSFGSHTEAFF.